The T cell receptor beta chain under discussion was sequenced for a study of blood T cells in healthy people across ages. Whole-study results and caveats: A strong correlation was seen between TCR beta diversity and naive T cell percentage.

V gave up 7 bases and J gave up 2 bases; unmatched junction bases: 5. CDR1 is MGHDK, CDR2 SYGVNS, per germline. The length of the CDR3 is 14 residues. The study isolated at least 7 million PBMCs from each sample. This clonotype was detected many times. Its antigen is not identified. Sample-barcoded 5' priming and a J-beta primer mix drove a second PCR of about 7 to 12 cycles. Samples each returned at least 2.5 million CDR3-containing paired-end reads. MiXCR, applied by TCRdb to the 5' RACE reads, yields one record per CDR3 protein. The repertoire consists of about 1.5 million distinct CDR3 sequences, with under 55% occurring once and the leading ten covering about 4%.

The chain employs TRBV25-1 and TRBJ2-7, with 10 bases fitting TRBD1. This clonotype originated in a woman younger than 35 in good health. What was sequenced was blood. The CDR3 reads CASMTGTGAYEQYF. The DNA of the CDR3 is TGTGCCAGCATGACCGGGACAGGGGCCTACGAGCAGTACTTC.